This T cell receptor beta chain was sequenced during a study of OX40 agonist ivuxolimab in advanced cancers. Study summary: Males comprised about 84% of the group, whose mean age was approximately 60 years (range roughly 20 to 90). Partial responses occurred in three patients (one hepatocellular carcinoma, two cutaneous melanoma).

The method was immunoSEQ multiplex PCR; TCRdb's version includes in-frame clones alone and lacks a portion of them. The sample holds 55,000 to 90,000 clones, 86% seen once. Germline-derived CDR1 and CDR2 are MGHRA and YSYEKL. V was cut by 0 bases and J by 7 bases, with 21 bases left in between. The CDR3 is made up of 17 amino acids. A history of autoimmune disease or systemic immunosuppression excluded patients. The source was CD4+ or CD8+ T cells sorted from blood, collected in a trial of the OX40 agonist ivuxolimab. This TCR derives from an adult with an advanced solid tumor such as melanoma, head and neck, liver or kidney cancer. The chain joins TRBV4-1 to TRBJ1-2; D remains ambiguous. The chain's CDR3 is CASSQDYEGRKIAGYTF. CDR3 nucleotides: TGCGCCAGCAGCCAAGATTACGAAGGGCGGAAGATCGCTGGCTACACCTTC.